This T cell receptor beta chain was captured by sequencing in a study of cytomegalovirus exposure and HLA in healthy donors. Germline lookup yields CDR1 SGHTA and CDR2 FQGNSA. The CDR3 extends over 16 amino acids. V gave up 4 bases and J gave up 1 base; unmatched junction bases: 3. Some clones are missing from TCRdb's copy, which holds only in-frame ones; the method was immunoSEQ multiplex PCR. This table holds 300,000 to 350,000 clones, 70% to 90% found once. Sample: PBMCs. The chain uses TRBV7-2 and TRBJ2-3; 12 nucleotides line up with TRBD2. This clonotype was obtained from a man aged 25 to 45 in good health and CMV-seronegative. The CDR3 DNA sequence: TGTGCCAGCAGCTGGGCTAGCGGGGGGGGCACAGATACGCAGTATTTT. As protein: CASSWASGGGTDTQYF.